The clone carrying this T cell receptor (beta chain) has ten or more counts. Antigen: not known. The data derive from a study of neurological immune-mediated disorders. Study results and caveats: The absence of any CDR3 amino acid sequence shared by expanded clones across subjects suggests that repertoires were private in all groups.

TCRdb recomputed calls from the 5' RACE reads with MiXCR, one row per CDR3 protein. The sample shows approximately 16,000 distinct CDR3 sequences, 20% to 25% of them seen only once. This CDR3 comprises 18 residues. Deletions cut 4 bases from V and 3 bases from J, with 22 bases between. Germline CDR1 reads SGHDT; CDR2 reads YYEEEE. The TCR sequence derives from a man aged 50-60 years in good health. The chain recombines TRBV5-6 with TRBJ1-4; D might be TRBD1 (6 bases). Material for sequencing was PBMCs. CDR3 in amino acids: CASSPRPGQRASNEKLFF. The DNA of the CDR3 is TGTGCCAGCAGCCCTAGGCCCGGACAGCGGGCATCTAATGAAAAACTGTTTTTT.